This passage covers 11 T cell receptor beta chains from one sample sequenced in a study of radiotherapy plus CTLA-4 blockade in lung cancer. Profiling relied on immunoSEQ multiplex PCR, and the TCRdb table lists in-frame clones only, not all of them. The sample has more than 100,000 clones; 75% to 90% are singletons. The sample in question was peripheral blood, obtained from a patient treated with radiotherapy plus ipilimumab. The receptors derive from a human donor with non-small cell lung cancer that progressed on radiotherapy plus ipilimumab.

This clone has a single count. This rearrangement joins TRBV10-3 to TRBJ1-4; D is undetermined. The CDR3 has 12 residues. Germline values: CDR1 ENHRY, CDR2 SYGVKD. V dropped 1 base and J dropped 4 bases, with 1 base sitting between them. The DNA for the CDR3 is TGTGCCATCAGTGAGTTTAATGAAAAACTGTTTTTT. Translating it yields CAISEFNEKLFF.

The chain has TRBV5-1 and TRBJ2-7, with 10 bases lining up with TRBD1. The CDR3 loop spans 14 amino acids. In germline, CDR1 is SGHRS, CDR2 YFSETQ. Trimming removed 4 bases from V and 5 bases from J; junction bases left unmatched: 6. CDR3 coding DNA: TGCGCCAGCAGCCGGGGACAGGGGCACAACGAGCAGTACTTC. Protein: CASSRGQGHNEQYF.

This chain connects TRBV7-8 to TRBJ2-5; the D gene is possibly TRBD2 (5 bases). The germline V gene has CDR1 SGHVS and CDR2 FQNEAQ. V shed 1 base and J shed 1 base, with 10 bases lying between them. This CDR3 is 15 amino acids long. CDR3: CASSLVRDVQETQYF. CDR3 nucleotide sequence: TGTGCCAGCAGCTTAGTCCGGGATGTCCAAGAGACCCAGTACTTC. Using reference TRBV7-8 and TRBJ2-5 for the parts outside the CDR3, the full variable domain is GAGVSQSPRYKVAKRGQDVALRCDPISGHVSLFWYQQALGQGPEFLTYFQNEAQLDKSGLPSDRFFAERPEGSVSTLKIQRTQQEDSAVYLCASSLVRDVQETQYFGPGTRLLVL.

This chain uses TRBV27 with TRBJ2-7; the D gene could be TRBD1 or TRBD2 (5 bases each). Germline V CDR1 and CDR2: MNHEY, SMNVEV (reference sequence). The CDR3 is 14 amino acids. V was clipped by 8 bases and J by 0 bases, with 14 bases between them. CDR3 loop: CASGTARSSYEQYF. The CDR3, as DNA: TGTGCCAGCGGGACGGCTCGGAGCTCCTACGAGCAGTACTTC.

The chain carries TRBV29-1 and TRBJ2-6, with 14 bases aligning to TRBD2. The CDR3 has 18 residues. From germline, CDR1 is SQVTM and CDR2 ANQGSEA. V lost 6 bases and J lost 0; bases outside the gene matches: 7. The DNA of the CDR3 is TGCAGCGTCACTGCCGGGACTAGCGGGAGCTCTGGGGCCAACGTCCTGACTTTC. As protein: CSVTAGTSGSSGANVLTF.

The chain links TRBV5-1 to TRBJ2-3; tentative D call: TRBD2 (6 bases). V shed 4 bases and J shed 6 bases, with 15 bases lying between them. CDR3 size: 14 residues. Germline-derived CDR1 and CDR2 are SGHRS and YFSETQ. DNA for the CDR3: TGCGCCAGCAGCCCCGGGGGAGCGTTGGATACGCAGTATTTT. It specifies CASSPGGALDTQYF.

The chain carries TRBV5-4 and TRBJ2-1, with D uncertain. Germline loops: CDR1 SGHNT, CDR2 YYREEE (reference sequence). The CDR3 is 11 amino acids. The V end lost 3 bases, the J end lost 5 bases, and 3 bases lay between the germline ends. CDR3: CASSYNNEQFF. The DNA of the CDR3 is TGTGCCAGCAGCTACAACAATGAGCAGTTCTTC. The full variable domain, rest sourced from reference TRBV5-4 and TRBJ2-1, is ETGVTQSPTHLIKTRGQQVTLRCSSQSGHNTVSWYQQALGQGPQFIFQYYREEENGRGNFPPRFSGLQFPNYSSELNVNALELDDSALYLCASSYNNEQFFGPGTRLTVL.

This chain's CDR3 is CASSPTSERSYNEQFF. The CDR3 coding sequence is TGTGCCAGCAGCCCCACTAGCGAACGCTCCTACAATGAGCAGTTCTTC. The chain has TRBV13 and TRBJ2-1; 7 bases are a match to TRBD2. Unmatched junction bases numbered 7, after V lost 5 bases and J lost 0 bases. Germline V gene sequence: CDR1 PRHDT, CDR2 FYEKMQ (reference sequence). There are 16 residues in the CDR3. Drawing the rest from reference TRBV13 and TRBJ2-1, the complete variable domain is AAGVIQSPRHLIKEKRETATLKCYPIPRHDTVYWYQQGPGQDPQFLISFYEKMQSDKGSIPDRFSAQQFSDYHSELNMSSLELGDSALYFCASSPTSERSYNEQFFGPGTRLTVL.

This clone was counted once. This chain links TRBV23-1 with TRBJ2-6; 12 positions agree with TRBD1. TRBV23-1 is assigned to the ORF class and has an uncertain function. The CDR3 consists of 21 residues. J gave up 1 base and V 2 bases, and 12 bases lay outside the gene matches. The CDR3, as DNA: TGCGCCAGCAGTCAACGCCCCCCCGGGGACAGGGGGCCTTCTGGGGCCAACGTCCTGACTTTC. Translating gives CASSQRPPGDRGPSGANVLTF.

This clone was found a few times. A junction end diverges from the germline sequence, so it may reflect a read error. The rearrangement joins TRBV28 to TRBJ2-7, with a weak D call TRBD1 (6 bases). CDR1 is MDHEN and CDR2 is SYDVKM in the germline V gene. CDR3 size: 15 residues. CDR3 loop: CASSLSDRKSYEQYF. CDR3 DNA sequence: TGTGCCAGCAGCTTATCCGACAGGAAATCCTACGAGCAGTACTTC.

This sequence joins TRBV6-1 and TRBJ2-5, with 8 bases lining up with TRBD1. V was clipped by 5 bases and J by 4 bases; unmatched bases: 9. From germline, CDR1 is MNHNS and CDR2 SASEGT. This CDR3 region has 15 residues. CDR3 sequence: CASSTGSTGGETQYF. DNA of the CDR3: TGTGCCAGCAGTACCGGCAGCACAGGGGGAGAGACCCAGTACTTC.